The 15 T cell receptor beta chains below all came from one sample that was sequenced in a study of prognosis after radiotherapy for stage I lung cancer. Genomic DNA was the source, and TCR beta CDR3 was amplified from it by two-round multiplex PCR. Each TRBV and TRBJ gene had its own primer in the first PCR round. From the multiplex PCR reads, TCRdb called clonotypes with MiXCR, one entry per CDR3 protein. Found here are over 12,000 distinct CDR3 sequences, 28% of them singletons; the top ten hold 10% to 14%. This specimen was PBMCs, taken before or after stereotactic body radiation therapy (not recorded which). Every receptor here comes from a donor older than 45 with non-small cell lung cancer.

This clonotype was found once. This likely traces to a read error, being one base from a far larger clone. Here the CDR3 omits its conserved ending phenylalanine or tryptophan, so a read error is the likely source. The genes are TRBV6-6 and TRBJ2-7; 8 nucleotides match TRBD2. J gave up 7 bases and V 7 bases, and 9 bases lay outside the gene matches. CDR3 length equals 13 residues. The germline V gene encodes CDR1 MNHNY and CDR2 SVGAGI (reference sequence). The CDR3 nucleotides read TGTGCCAGCATCCCAGCGGGGGCTCGGGAGCAGTACATC. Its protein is CASIPAGAREQYI.

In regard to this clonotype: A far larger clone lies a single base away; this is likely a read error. The CDR3: CASSVTGARIYEQYF. CDR3 coding DNA: TGTGCCAGCAGTGTGACAGGAGCCCGTATCTACGAGCAGTACTTC. This chain links TRBV6-4 with TRBJ2-7; weak D call: TRBD1 (6 bases). CDR1 is MRHNA, CDR2 SNTAGT, per germline. The length of the CDR3 is 15 residues. V was trimmed by 4 bases and J by 3 bases, leaving 16 bases between them.

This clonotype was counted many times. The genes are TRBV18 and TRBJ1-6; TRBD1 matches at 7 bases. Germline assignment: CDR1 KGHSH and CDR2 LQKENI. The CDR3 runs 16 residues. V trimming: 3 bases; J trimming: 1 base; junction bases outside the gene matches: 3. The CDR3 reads CASSPARGSYNSPLHF. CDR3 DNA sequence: TGTGCCAGCTCACCGGCCAGGGGGTCCTATAATTCACCCCTCCACTTT.

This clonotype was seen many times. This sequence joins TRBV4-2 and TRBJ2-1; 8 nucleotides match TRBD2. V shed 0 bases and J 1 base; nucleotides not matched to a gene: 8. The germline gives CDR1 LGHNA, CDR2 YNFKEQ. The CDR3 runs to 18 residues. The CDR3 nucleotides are TGTGCCAGCAGCCAAGATGTTGGAGCGGGAGTTTCCTACAATGAGCAGTTCTTC. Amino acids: CASSQDVGAGVSYNEQFF.

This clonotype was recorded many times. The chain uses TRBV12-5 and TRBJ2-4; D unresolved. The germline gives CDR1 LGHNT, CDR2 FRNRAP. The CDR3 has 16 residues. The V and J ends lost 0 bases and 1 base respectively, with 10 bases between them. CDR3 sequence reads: CASGLVPRFAKNIQYF. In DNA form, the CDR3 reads TGTGCTAGTGGTTTGGTTCCACGCTTCGCCAAAAACATTCAGTACTTC.

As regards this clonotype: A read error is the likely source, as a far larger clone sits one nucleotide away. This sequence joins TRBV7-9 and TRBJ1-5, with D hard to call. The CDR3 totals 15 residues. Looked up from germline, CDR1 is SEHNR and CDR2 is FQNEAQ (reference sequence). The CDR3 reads CASSLAYSLDQPEHF. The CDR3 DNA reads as TGTGCCAGCAGCTTAGCGTACAGTCTCGATCAGCCCGAGCATTTT.

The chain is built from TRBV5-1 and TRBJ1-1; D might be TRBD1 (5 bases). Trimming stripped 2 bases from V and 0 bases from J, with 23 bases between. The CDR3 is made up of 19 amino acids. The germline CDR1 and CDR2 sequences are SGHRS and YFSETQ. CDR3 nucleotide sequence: TGCGCCAGCAGCTTTGCCTACCAGACAGTGCGAGGGGTGAACACTGAAGCTTTCTTT. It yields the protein CASSFAYQTVRGVNTEAFF.

The CDR3 bases are TGTGCCAGCAAAGGACCAACTAGCGGGATTTTTTTCGGGGGTGAGCAGTTCTTC. Its translation is CASKGPTSGIFFGGEQFF. The chain carries TRBV28 and TRBJ2-1; 10 bases are a match to TRBD2. The CDR3 sequence is 18 residues long. V lost 7 bases, J lost 9 bases, and 21 bases stayed unmatched. Germline V gives CDR1 MDHEN, CDR2 SYDVKM.

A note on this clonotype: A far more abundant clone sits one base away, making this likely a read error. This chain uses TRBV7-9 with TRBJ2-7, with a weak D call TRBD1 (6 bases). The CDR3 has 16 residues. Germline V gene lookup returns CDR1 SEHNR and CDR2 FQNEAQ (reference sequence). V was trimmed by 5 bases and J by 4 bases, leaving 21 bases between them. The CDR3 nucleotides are TGTGCCAGCAGCACCACCGGGAAAGGGGGTTTGTACGAGCAGTACTTC. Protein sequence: CASSTTGKGGLYEQYF.

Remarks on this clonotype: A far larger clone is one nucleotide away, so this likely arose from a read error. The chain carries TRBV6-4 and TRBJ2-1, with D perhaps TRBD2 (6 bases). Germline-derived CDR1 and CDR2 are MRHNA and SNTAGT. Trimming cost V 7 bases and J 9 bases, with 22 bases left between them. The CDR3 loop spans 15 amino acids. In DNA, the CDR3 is TGTGCCAGCACCTTCAGACTATCGGGAGAGCGTGAGCAGTTCTTC. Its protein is CASTFRLSGEREQFF.

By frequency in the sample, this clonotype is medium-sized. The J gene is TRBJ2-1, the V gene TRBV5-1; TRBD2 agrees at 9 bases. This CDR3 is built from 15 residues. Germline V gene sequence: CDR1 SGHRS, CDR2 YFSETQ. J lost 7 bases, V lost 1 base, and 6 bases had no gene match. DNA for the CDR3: TGCGCCAGCAGCTTGATAGCGGGAGATTTGAATGAGCAGTTCTTC. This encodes CASSLIAGDLNEQFF.

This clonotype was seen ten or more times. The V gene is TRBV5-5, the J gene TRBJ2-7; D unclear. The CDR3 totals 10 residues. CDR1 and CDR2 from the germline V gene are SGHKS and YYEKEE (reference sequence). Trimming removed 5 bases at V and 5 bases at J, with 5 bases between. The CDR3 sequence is CASSRDEQYF. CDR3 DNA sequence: TGTGCCAGCAGTAGAGACGAGCAGTACTTC. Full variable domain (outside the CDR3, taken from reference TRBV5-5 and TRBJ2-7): DAGVTQSPTHLIKTRGQQVTLRCSPISGHKSVSWYQQVLGQGPQFIFQYYEKEERGRGNFPDRFSARQFPNYSSELNVNALLLGDSALYLCASSRDEQYFGPGTRLTVT.

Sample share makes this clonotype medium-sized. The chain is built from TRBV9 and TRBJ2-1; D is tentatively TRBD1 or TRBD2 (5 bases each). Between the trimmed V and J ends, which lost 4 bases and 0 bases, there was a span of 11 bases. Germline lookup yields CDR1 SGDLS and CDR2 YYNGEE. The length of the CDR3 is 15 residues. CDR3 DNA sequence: TGTGCCAGCAGCCGGGACGGTAGCTCCTACAATGAGCAGTTCTTC. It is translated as CASSRDGSSYNEQFF.

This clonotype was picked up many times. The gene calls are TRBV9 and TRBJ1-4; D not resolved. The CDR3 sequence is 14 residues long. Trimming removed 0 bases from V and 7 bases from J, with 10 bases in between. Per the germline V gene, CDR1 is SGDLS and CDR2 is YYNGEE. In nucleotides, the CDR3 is TGTGCCAGCAGCGTAGGTTATGCGGGTGAAAAACTGTTTTTT. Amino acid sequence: CASSVGYAGEKLFF.

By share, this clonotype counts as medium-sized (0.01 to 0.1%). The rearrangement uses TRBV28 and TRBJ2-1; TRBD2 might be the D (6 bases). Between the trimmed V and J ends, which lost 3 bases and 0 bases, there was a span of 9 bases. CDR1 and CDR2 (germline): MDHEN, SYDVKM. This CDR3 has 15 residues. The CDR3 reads CASSLVGSSYNEQFF. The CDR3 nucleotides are TGTGCCAGCAGTTTGGTCGGGAGCTCCTACAATGAGCAGTTCTTC.